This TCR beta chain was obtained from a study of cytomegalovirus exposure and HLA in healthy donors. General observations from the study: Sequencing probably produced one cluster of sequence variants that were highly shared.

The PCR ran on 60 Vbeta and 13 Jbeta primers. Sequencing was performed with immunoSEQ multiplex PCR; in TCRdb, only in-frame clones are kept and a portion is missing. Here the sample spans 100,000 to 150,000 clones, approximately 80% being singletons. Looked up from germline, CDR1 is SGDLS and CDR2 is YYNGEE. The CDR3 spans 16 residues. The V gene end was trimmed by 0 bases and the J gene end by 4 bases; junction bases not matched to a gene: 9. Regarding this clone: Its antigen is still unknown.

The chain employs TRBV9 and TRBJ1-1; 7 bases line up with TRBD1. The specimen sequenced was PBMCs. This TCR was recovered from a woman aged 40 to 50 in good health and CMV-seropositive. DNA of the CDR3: TGTGCCAGCAGCGTAGTCGAAAGGGCAGGGGGCACTGAAGCTTTCTTT. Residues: CASSVVERAGGTEAFF.